These 30 T cell receptor beta chains originate from one sample sequenced in a study of cytomegalovirus exposure and HLA in healthy donors. With 60 Vbeta and 13 Jbeta primers, the PCR was carried out. The repertoire was sequenced with immunoSEQ multiplex PCR; TCRdb's copy has only in-frame clones and lacks some. The sample holds about 62,000 clones, just under 75% seen once. The sequenced material came from PBMCs. The source is a woman aged 25 to 39 in good health and CMV-seronegative.

The chain is built from TRBV28 and TRBJ2-2; TRBD2 matches 14 bases. V dropped 2 bases and J dropped 6; count of bases not matched to a gene: 14. Germline assignment: CDR1 MDHEN and CDR2 SYDVKM. The CDR3 covers 20 residues. In DNA, the CDR3 is TGTGCCAGCAGTTTAATCCTCCTGACTAGACTAGCGGGAGGGCCCGGGGAGCTGTTTTTT. This sequence encodes CASSLILLTRLAGGPGELFF.

This chain uses TRBV30 with TRBJ2-5; 10 bases map to TRBD2. Germline V gene lookup returns CDR1 GTSNPN and CDR2 SVGIG (reference sequence). V lost 5 bases and J lost 4; bases outside the gene matches: 13. This CDR3 spans 16 amino acids. CDR3 sequence (DNA): TGTGCCTGGGTACCGGGGGGGCTAGCGGGAGTAGAGACCCAGTACTTC. The encoded protein is CAWVPGGLAGVETQYF.

This chain links TRBV7-2 with TRBJ2-7; 7 nucleotides align to TRBD2. The CDR3 consists of 18 residues. J was trimmed by 1 base and V by 3 bases; bases with no gene match: 15. CDR1 and CDR2 (germline): SGHTA, FQGNSA. CDR3 residues: CASSLFSGGLSGSYEQYV. The CDR3 DNA follows: TGTGCCAGCAGCTTGTTCTCGGGAGGTCTATCGGGATCCTACGAGCAGTACGTC.

Comments on this clone: Germline and junction disagree at one end, which may indicate a read error. The V call is TRBV19, the J call TRBJ2-1; D unclear. Germline V lookup: CDR1 LNHDA, CDR2 SQIVND (reference sequence). This CDR3 is built from 16 residues. The CDR3 region is CASSTAAVPAYNEQLF. The CDR3 DNA sequence: TGTGCCAGTAGTACCGCGGCCGTTCCCGCCTACAATGAGCAGCTCTTC.

This chain links TRBV7-6 with TRBJ2-3; a possible D gene is TRBD2 (5 bases). The CDR3 extends over 15 amino acids. CDR1 and CDR2 from the germline V gene are SGHVS and FNYEAQ. V was trimmed by 2 bases and J by 2 bases, leaving 11 bases between them. The CDR3 here is CASSLMAGHTDTQYF. In nucleotides, the CDR3 is TGTGCCAGCAGCTTAATGGCGGGTCACACAGATACGCAGTATTTT.

The chain links TRBV7-2 to TRBJ1-4; D gene uncertain. Trimming removed 5 bases at V and 8 bases at J, with 15 bases between. Germline lookup yields CDR1 SGHTA and CDR2 FQGNSA. CDR3 length equals 14 residues. CDR3 residues: CASSLDIGNEKLFF. The CDR3 bases are TGTGCCAGCAGCCTCGACATTGGCAACGAAAAACTGTTTTTT.

The rearrangement links TRBV7-2 to TRBJ1-2; TRBD1 agrees at 10 bases. In germline, CDR1 is SGHTA, CDR2 FQGNSA. V dropped 0 bases and J dropped 6; count of bases not matched to a gene: 1. CDR3 size: 14 residues. DNA of the CDR3: TGTGCCAGCAGCTTAGCCGGGACAGGGGATGGCTACACCTTC. Its protein is CASSLAGTGDGYTF.

The V gene is TRBV27, the J gene TRBJ2-7; the match to TRBD2 covers 10 bases. J lost 2 bases, V lost 3 bases, and 4 bases had no gene match. Germline values: CDR1 MNHEY, CDR2 SMNVEV (reference sequence). This CDR3 comprises 15 residues. The CDR3 region is CASSFSGLATYEQYF. In DNA, the CDR3 is TGTGCCAGCAGTTTCTCGGGACTAGCGACCTACGAGCAGTACTTC.

The chain couples TRBV11-2 to TRBJ2-1, with 7 bases matching TRBD1. Germline-derived CDR1 and CDR2 are SGHAT and FQNNGV. This CDR3 region has 15 residues. Germline trimming cut 1 base from V and 3 bases from J; bases unmatched to any gene: 3. Here the CDR3 DNA reads TGTGCCAGCAGCTTAGCCAGGGGGATCTACAATGAGCAGTTCTTC. Protein sequence: CASSLARGIYNEQFF.

This clone was detected once. V gene TRBV5-4 combines with J gene TRBJ1-1; the match to TRBD1 covers 7 bases. The germline gives CDR1 SGHNT, CDR2 YYREEE (reference sequence). The CDR3 contains 17 residues. The junction had 14 bases not matched to a gene; V was cut back by 4 bases and J by 2 bases. CDR3 DNA sequence: TGTGCCAGCAGCCGGGGACAGATCAACCCCCTAAACACTGAAGCTTTCTTT. This translates into CASSRGQINPLNTEAFF.

V is TRBV21-1 and J is TRBJ1-2; the table's TRBD1 call for D was not verified on the DNA. TRBV21-1 is annotated as a pseudogene. The CDR3 covers 14 residues. The DNA for the CDR3 is TGTGCCAGCAGCAAGAACAGGGGGTGCTATGGCTACACCTTC. Translation gives CASSKNRGCYGYTF.

The chain joins TRBV11-2 to TRBJ1-4; D is ambiguous. CDR1 is SGHAT and CDR2 is FQNNGV in the germline V gene. The CDR3 runs to 13 residues. Trimming shortened V by 6 bases and J by 2 bases, and 7 bases separated the two germline ends. CDR3 amino acids: CASSGGTNEKLFF. The CDR3 DNA follows: TGTGCCAGCAGTGGAGGTACTAATGAAAAACTGTTTTTT.

The rearrangement joins TRBV7-2 to TRBJ1-5, with 8 nucleotides matching TRBD1. V shed 2 bases, J shed 7 bases, and the junction held 7 bases outside the gene matches. The germline V gene encodes CDR1 SGHTA and CDR2 FQGNSA. The CDR3 totals 15 residues. CDR3 nucleotide sequence: TGTGCCAGCAGCTTAAGACAGGGGTTATCCCAGCCCCAGCATTTT. Amino acid sequence: CASSLRQGLSQPQHF.

This chain uses TRBV6-1 with TRBJ1-4, with D maybe TRBD1 (5 bases). V lost 6 bases, J lost 6 bases, and 14 bases lay in between. This CDR3 has 14 residues. Germline V lookup: CDR1 MNHNS, CDR2 SASEGT. CDR3 in DNA: TGTGCCAGCAGGGGGCGGAGTACGGATGAAAAACTGTTTTTT. Translated: CASRGRSTDEKLFF.

The rearrangement uses TRBV7-8 and TRBJ1-2; 8 positions match TRBD1. V gave up 2 bases and J gave up 7 bases; unmatched junction bases: 6. Germline V gene data show CDR1 as SGHVS and CDR2 as FQNEAQ. The CDR3 runs 14 residues. CDR3 in amino acids: CASSLPGQGAGYTF. In nucleotides, the CDR3 is TGTGCCAGCAGCTTACCTGGACAGGGTGCTGGCTACACCTTC.

V gene TRBV14 combines with J gene TRBJ2-1, with 8 bases aligning to TRBD2. Germline V gives CDR1 SGHDN, CDR2 FVKESK. This CDR3 has 15 residues. V was pared by 2 bases and J by 8 bases, with 8 bases of the junction left unmatched. CDR3 amino acids: CASSQWTSPLDEQFF. The CDR3 coding sequence is TGTGCCAGCAGCCAATGGACTAGCCCCTTGGATGAGCAGTTCTTC.

The genes are TRBV9 and TRBJ2-1; TRBD2 matches at 8 bases. The germline V gene has CDR1 SGDLS and CDR2 YYNGEE. The CDR3 consists of 16 residues. Trimming at V came to 0 bases and at J to 2 bases, leaving 4 bases not matched to a gene. CDR3 amino acids: CASSVVGAGAYNEQFF. In DNA form, the CDR3 reads TGTGCCAGCAGCGTAGTGGGAGCGGGAGCCTACAATGAGCAGTTCTTC.

The chain carries TRBV5-6 and TRBJ2-5; D remains ambiguous. The CDR3 loop spans 15 amino acids. Between the trimmed V and J ends, which lost 0 bases and 4 bases, there was a span of 13 bases. Germline CDR1 reads SGHDT; CDR2 reads YYEEEE. The CDR3 sequence is CASSLAHGLSETQYF. CDR3 coding DNA: TGTGCCAGCAGCTTGGCCCACGGGTTATCAGAGACCCAGTACTTC.

The chain couples TRBV5-6 to TRBJ1-2; no clear D gene. Looked up from germline, CDR1 is SGHDT and CDR2 is YYEEEE. This CDR3 is built from 14 residues. V dropped 2 bases and J dropped 3 bases, with 11 bases sitting between them. The CDR3 nucleotides read TGTGCCAGCAGCTTATGGCCCCGTGACTATGGCTACACCTTC. Translation gives CASSLWPRDYGYTF.

This clone was counted a few times. J is TRBJ1-2 and V is TRBV18, with 7 bases matching TRBD1. CDR1 is KGHSH, CDR2 LQKENI, per germline. J lost 2 bases, V lost 3 bases, and 12 bases had no gene match. This CDR3 region has 17 residues. CDR3 amino acids: CASSPTTHSRGNYGYTF. The CDR3 coding sequence is TGTGCCAGCTCACCGACTACACACTCCAGGGGGAACTATGGCTACACCTTC.

V is TRBV19 and J is TRBJ2-4, with 14 positions matching TRBD2. CDR3 length: 18 residues. The germline gives CDR1 LNHDA, CDR2 SQIVND (reference sequence). V was clipped by 7 bases and J by 2 bases; unmatched bases: 10. CDR3 nucleotides: TGTGCCAGTACCCCCGGGACTAGCGGGAGTAAAACCAAAAACATTCAGTACTTC. This gives the protein CASTPGTSGSKTKNIQYF.

This sequence joins TRBV29-1 and TRBJ2-1; 13 positions agree with TRBD2. Germline V gene data show CDR1 as SQVTM and CDR2 as ANQGSEA. The CDR3 extends over 15 amino acids. The V gene end was trimmed by 3 bases and the J gene end by 7 bases; junction bases not matched to a gene: 6. CDR3 sequence (DNA): TGCAGCGTTGAGGGGACTAGCGGGACCTTAAATGAGCAGTTCTTC. Encoded protein: CSVEGTSGTLNEQFF.

This chain connects TRBV7-2 to TRBJ2-5, with 9 positions matching TRBD2. The CDR3 extends over 18 amino acids. The V and J ends lost 3 bases and 5 bases, in that order; junction bases with no gene match: 16. The germline V gene has CDR1 SGHTA and CDR2 FQGNSA. CDR3 region: CASSFPKGVAGVRETQYF. In DNA, the CDR3 is TGTGCCAGCAGCTTTCCCAAGGGGGTAGCGGGAGTGCGCGAGACCCAGTACTTC.

The chain employs TRBV6-5 and TRBJ1-5, with D perhaps TRBD1 (5 bases). Germline CDR1 MNHEY, CDR2 SVGAGI. This CDR3 has 13 amino acids. V was trimmed by 8 bases and J by 4 bases, leaving 12 bases between them. CDR3 protein: CASGDGGNQPQHF. In DNA, the CDR3 is TGTGCCAGCGGGGACGGAGGGAATCAGCCCCAGCATTTT.

The chain couples TRBV30 to TRBJ2-3, with D possibly matching TRBD2 (5 bases). The CDR3 is 12 amino acids. Trimming left V 5 bases short and J 6 bases short, with 12 bases between. Germline lookup yields CDR1 GTSNPN and CDR2 SVGIG (reference sequence). CDR3 residues: CAWGGAVDTQYF. DNA of the CDR3: TGTGCCTGGGGAGGAGCGGTGGATACGCAGTATTTT.

This clone was observed a single time. V gene TRBV7-7 combines with J gene TRBJ2-3, with a possible D match to TRBD1 (6 bases). Trimming stripped 3 bases from V and 0 bases from J, with 7 bases between. Germline CDR1 reads SSHAT; CDR2 reads FNYEAQ (reference sequence). The CDR3 is made up of 14 amino acids. The CDR3 sequence is CASSLGHSTDTQYF. The CDR3 bases are TGTGCCAGCAGCTTGGGACATAGCACAGATACGCAGTATTTT.

This chain links TRBV2 with TRBJ2-1; TRBD2 matches 9 bases. Germline V gene data show CDR1 as SNHLY and CDR2 as FYNNEI. The CDR3 runs to 18 residues. V lost 5 bases, J lost 6 bases, and 17 bases stayed unmatched. The CDR3 loop is CASSRRGATSGPANEQFF. DNA of the CDR3: TGTGCCAGCAGTCGACGGGGAGCTACTAGCGGGCCGGCCAATGAGCAGTTCTTC.

The chain has TRBV6-1 and TRBJ2-7, with D possibly TRBD2 on 5 matching bases. This CDR3 has 14 residues. CDR1 is MNHNS and CDR2 is SASEGT in the germline V gene. Trimming pared 3 bases from V and 0 bases from J, leaving 9 bases between. The CDR3 loop reads CASSEAGDSYEQYF. CDR3 coding DNA: TGTGCCAGCAGTGAGGCCGGGGACTCCTACGAGCAGTACTTC.

V and J are TRBV10-1 and TRBJ2-3; 9 bases fit TRBD1. V shed 4 bases and J 6 bases; nucleotides not matched to a gene: 11. Looked up from germline, CDR1 is WNHNN and CDR2 is SYGVQD (reference sequence). This CDR3 is built from 16 residues. The CDR3 sequence is CASSGDRVYCSDTQYF. The CDR3 DNA is TGCGCCAGCAGTGGGGACAGGGTTTATTGTTCGGATACGCAGTATTTT.

The table lists this clone with a few counts. V and J are TRBV11-2 and TRBJ2-1; D possibly corresponds to TRBD1 (5 bases). CDR3 length equals 12 residues. Trimming took off 1 base at V and 11 bases at J, with 9 bases between the two ends. Per the germline V gene, CDR1 is SGHAT and CDR2 is FQNNGV. CDR3 nucleotides: TGTGCCAGCAGCTTAGTAAGACAGCAGCAGTTCTTC. Residues: CASSLVRQQQFF.